Listed below are T cell receptor beta chains from one sample, sequenced in a study of neoadjuvant nivolumab and ipilimumab in lung cancer. The table came from immunoSEQ multiplex PCR; TCRdb's copy has only in-frame clones and leaves some out. The table lists a few thousand clones, 65% to 80% of them singletons. The sequencing used normal lung tissue adjacent to the tumor, collected after neoadjuvant nivolumab, alone or with ipilimumab, at or shortly before surgery. The receptors here all came from an adult with non-small cell lung cancer. Some clones in this sample may be carry-over from other donors' samples. CDR3s include the opening cysteine and the closing phenylalanine or tryptophan. Each record gives: clone size, CDR3 length, D gene, J gene, V gene, CDR3 protein, CDR3 DNA. The D gene is left open where the match is weak. The listing skips clone size in some rows; elsewhere it reads once, few, many or a size class.

. | 15 | . | TRBJ2-3 | TRBV10-3 | CAISRDPFRTDTQYF | TGTGCCATCAGCCGGGACCCATTCCGCACAGATACGCAGTATTTT
. | 15 | . | TRBJ2-1 | TRBV27 | CASSLWSSSYNEQFF | TGTGCCAGCAGCCTTTGGAGCAGCTCCTACAATGAGCAGTTCTTC
. | 16 | . | TRBJ2-6 | TRBV30 | CAWSVIRGTGANVLTF | TGTGCCTGGAGTGTAATTAGGGGAACTGGGGCCAACGTCCTGACTTTC
. | 13 | . | TRBJ2-5 | TRBV29-1 | CSVERTYQETQYF | TGCAGCGTTGAGAGGACGTACCAAGAGACCCAGTACTTC
. | 16 | . | TRBJ2-6 | TRBV4-3 | CASSQEGDSGANVLTF | TGCGCCAGCAGCCAAGAGGGGGACTCTGGGGCCAACGTCCTGACTTTC
. | 13 | . | TRBJ2-5 | TRBV11-2 | CASRLGVWETQYF | TGTGCCAGCAGGTTAGGGGTTTGGGAGACCCAGTACTTC
once | 12 | . | TRBJ2-7 | TRBV27 | CASSQQGYEQYF | TGTGCCAGCAGTCAACAGGGATACGAGCAGTACTTC
. | 15 | . | TRBJ2-3 | TRBV2 | CASSEGLPSTDTQYF | TGTGCCAGCAGTGAAGGACTCCCTAGCACAGATACGCAGTATTTT
. | 12 | TRBD1 | TRBJ1-1 | TRBV27 | CASSARGAEAFF | TGTGCCAGCAGCGCCAGGGGGGCTGAAGCTTTCTTT
. | 15 | TRBD2 | TRBJ2-5 | TRBV9 | CASSVGSGSKETQYF | TGTGCCAGCAGCGTAGGTAGCGGGAGTAAAGAGACCCAGTACTTC
. | 13 | . | TRBJ2-3 | TRBV27 | CASSPTYTDTQYF | TGTGCCAGCAGCCCAACCTACACAGATACGCAGTATTTT
few | 14 | . | TRBJ1-1 | TRBV19 | CASTHGTGFTEAFF | TGTGCCAGTACCCATGGTACAGGCTTCACTGAAGCTTTCTTT
. | 15 | TRBD1 | TRBJ1-5 | TRBV2 | CASSVGQGPTQPQHF | TGTGCCAGCAGTGTTGGACAGGGTCCTACTCAGCCCCAGCATTTT
. | 17 | . | TRBJ2-2 | TRBV7-2 | CASSLEGRRANTGELFF | TGTGCCAGCAGCTTAGAGGGGCGCAGGGCGAACACCGGGGAGCTGTTTTTT
. | 16 | TRBD2 | TRBJ2-2 | TRBV6-5 | CASSSLPTSGKSRLFF | TGTGCCAGCAGTTCCCTGCCGACTAGCGGGAAGAGTCGGCTGTTTTTT
. | 11 | . | TRBJ1-1 | TRBV5-1 | CASRGPTEAFF | TGCGCCAGCAGGGGGCCTACTGAAGCTTTCTTT
. | 14 | . | TRBJ2-5 | TRBV30 | CAWIITGSQETQYF | TGTGCCTGGATTATCACAGGCTCCCAAGAGACCCAGTACTTC
once | 16 | TRBD2 | TRBJ2-3 | TRBV27 | CASSLLSGRAKDTQYF | TGTGCCAGCAGTCTCCTTAGCGGGAGGGCCAAAGATACGCAGTATTTT
few | 17 | TRBD2 | TRBJ2-1 | TRBV5-5 | CASSSEGAGGPYNEQFF | TGTGCCAGCAGCTCCGAGGGAGCGGGAGGTCCCTACAATGAGCAGTTCTTC
. | 12 | TRBD1 | TRBJ2-5 | TRBV5-4 | CATGGSQETQYF | TGTGCTACAGGGGGGTCCCAAGAGACCCAGTACTTC
. | 16 | TRBD2 | TRBJ2-2 | TRBV7-3 | CASSPQRLAGTGELFF | TGTGCCAGCAGCCCTCAGCGGCTAGCGGGAACCGGGGAGCTGTTTTTT
. | 15 | . | TRBJ2-6 | TRBV30 | CAWESGYSGANVLTF | TGTGCCTGGGAATCAGGGTACTCAGGGGCCAACGTCCTGACTTTC
. | 15 | . | TRBJ1-2 | TRBV7-9 | CASSLGRGADYGYTF | TGTGCCAGCAGCCTAGGTAGGGGGGCTGACTATGGCTACACCTTC
. | 16 | . | TRBJ2-7 | TRBV10-3 | CAISEFRDGGWYEQYF | TGTGCCATCAGTGAGTTCCGGGACGGTGGGTGGTACGAGCAGTACTTC
. | 15 | TRBD2 | TRBJ2-3 | TRBV10-1 | CASRGLAGVGDTQYF | TGCGCCAGCAGGGGACTAGCGGGAGTAGGAGATACGCAGTATTTT
. | 15 | TRBD1 | TRBJ2-7 | TRBV30 | CAWSATGGAGYEQYF | TGTGCCTGGAGTGCCACAGGGGGCGCAGGGTACGAGCAGTACTTC
. | 15 | TRBD2 | TRBJ2-5 | TRBV2 | CASSVTSGGGETQYF | TGTGCCAGCAGTGTGACTAGCGGAGGGGGAGAGACCCAGTACTTC
. | 15 | . | TRBJ1-5 | TRBV7-9 | CASSATGSANQPQHF | TGTGCCAGCAGCGCCACAGGGTCGGCCAATCAGCCCCAGCATTTT
. | 16 | TRBD2 | TRBJ2-7 | TRBV6-5 | CASSWGSSGTSYEQYF | TGTGCCAGCAGTTGGGGAAGTAGCGGGACGAGCTACGAGCAGTACTTC
. | 14 | TRBD2 | TRBJ2-1 | TRBV5-1 | CASSLALAGDEQFF | TGCGCCAGCAGCTTGGCACTAGCGGGGGATGAGCAGTTCTTC
. | 15 | . | TRBJ2-6 | TRBV19 | CASSITPSGANVLTF | TGTGCCAGTAGTATAACTCCGTCTGGGGCCAACGTCCTGACTTTC
. | 16 | TRBD1 | TRBJ2-7 | TRBV19 | CASSTRAGQGESEQYF | TGTGCCAGTAGTACAAGGGCGGGACAGGGGGAATCCGAGCAGTACTTC
. | 15 | . | TRBJ2-7 | TRBV27 | CASGRTFLSSYEQYF | TGTGCCAGCGGACGAACGTTCTTGAGCTCCTACGAGCAGTACTTC
. | 14 | TRBD1 | TRBJ1-1 | TRBV5-4 | CASSQTGGDTEAFF | TGTGCCAGCAGCCAGACAGGGGGCGACACTGAAGCTTTCTTT
. | 13 | . | TRBJ1-1 | TRBV5-1 | CASSLFLETEAFF | TGCGCCAGCAGCTTATTTTTAGAGACTGAAGCTTTCTTT
. | 16 | TRBD1 | TRBJ2-1 | TRBV5-6 | CASSLRQGPISAEQFF | TGTGCCAGCAGCTTGCGACAGGGACCGATTTCTGCTGAGCAGTTCTTC
. | 15 | . | TRBJ1-1 | TRBV30 | CAWSSTMHRNTEAFF | TGTGCCTGGAGTTCAACTATGCACCGGAACACTGAAGCTTTCTTT
. | 15 | TRBD1 | TRBJ2-3 | TRBV5-1 | CASSLTGTGWDTQYF | TGCGCCAGCAGCTTGACCGGGACAGGGTGGGATACGCAGTATTTT
. | 13 | . | TRBJ1-1 | TRBV7-6 | CASSLDSNTEAFF | TGTGCCAGCAGTCTGGACTCGAACACTGAAGCTTTCTTT
. | 16 | . | TRBJ2-7 | TRBV12-5 | CASGLAPGPRPWEQYF | TGTGCTAGTGGTTTGGCGCCGGGACCTAGACCTTGGGAGCAGTACTTC
. | 13 | TRBD1 | TRBJ2-7 | TRBV19 | CASSPGQDYEQYF | TGTGCCAGTAGCCCAGGACAGGACTACGAGCAGTACTTC
. | 15 | TRBD2 | TRBJ2-1 | TRBV7-2 | CASSPGLVSYNEQFF | TGTGCCAGCAGCCCGGGACTAGTGAGCTACAATGAGCAGTTCTTC
. | 16 | TRBD2 | TRBJ2-3 | TRBV5-1 | CASSLESGRASDTQYF | TGCGCCAGCAGCTTGGAAAGCGGGAGGGCCTCGGATACGCAGTATTTT
. | 12 | . | TRBJ2-1 | TRBV30 | CAWKFIRNEQFF | TGTGCCTGGAAGTTTATCCGCAATGAGCAGTTCTTC
. | 14 | TRBD1 | TRBJ1-2 | TRBV11-2 | CASSSTGGWYGYTF | TGTGCCAGCAGCTCGACAGGGGGCTGGTATGGCTACACCTTC
. | 14 | TRBD1 | TRBJ2-7 | TRBV7-2 | CASSPPGTEYEQYF | TGTGCCAGCAGCCCGCCCGGGACAGAGTACGAGCAGTACTTC
large | 14 | . | TRBJ1-2 | TRBV6-6 | CASSRDSGNGGYTF | TGTGCCAGCAGCCGGGACTCAGGGAATGGTGGCTACACCTTC
. | 13 | . | TRBJ1-2 | TRBV25-1 | CASSDNANYGYTF | TGTGCCAGCAGTGATAATGCCAACTATGGCTACACCTTC
once | 16 | . | TRBJ2-7 | TRBV7-8 | CASSLGGQLGDYEQYF | TGTGCCAGCAGCTTGGGGGGGCAGTTAGGGGATTATGAGCAGTACTTC
. | 13 | . | TRBJ2-1 | TRBV6-6 | CASSYTGEREQFF | TGTGCCAGCAGTTACACGGGGGAGAGGGAGCAGTTCTTC
. | 15 | . | TRBJ2-7 | TRBV5-1 | CASSSRHGRAYEQYF | TGCGCCAGCAGCTCCAGACACGGACGAGCCTACGAGCAGTACTTC
. | 16 | . | TRBJ2-2 | TRBV19 | CASSIAGAQGSGELFF | TGTGCCAGTAGTATAGCGGGGGCCCAGGGTTCCGGGGAGCTGTTTTTT
. | 15 | . | TRBJ1-3 | TRBV5-6 | CASSLAAVSGNTIYF | TGTGCCAGCAGCTTGGCGGCAGTCTCTGGAAACACCATATATTTT
. | 19 | TRBD2 | TRBJ2-1 | TRBV9 | CASSLTSGIFSTSYNEQFF | TGTGCCAGCAGCTTGACTAGCGGGATCTTCTCAACCTCCTACAATGAGCAGTTCTTC
. | 15 | . | TRBJ2-1 | TRBV6-5 | CASSIDSVSYNEQFF | TGTGCCAGCAGTATAGATAGCGTCTCCTACAATGAGCAGTTCTTC
. | 14 | TRBD2 | TRBJ2-3 | TRBV29-1 | CSAQGLAGADTQYF | TGCAGCGCCCAAGGACTAGCGGGAGCGGATACGCAGTATTTT